The rows below give T cell receptor beta chains drawn from one sample of a study of CD8 T cells in ankylosing spondylitis. TCRdb ran MiXCR on the 5' RACE reads and lists one entry per CDR3 protein. Among roughly 180,000 distinct CDR3 sequences, roughly 13% were seen once, and the ten largest hold approximately 16%. Material for sequencing was blood, either unsorted or a sorted T cell fraction (not recorded which). Receptor source: a male donor with ankylosing spondylitis or in good health (not recorded which). Both conserved end residues are part of each CDR3. A D gene is named only where the DNA matches it firmly. The size of a clone is reported for some rows only, either as once, few or many, or as a class for expanded clones.

clone size	CDR3 length	D gene	V gene	J gene	CDR3 DNA	CDR3 protein
few	15	TRBD1	TRBV9	TRBJ1-3	TGTGCCAGCAGCGCCGGACAGGGGACTGGAAACACCATATATTTT	CASSAGQGTGNTIYF
few	14	NA	TRBV21-1	TRBJ1-2	TGTGCCAGCCGCCCTGGGGGAAAGGCCTATGGCTACACCTTC	CASRPGGKAYGYTF
NA	16	NA	TRBV7-9	TRBJ2-1	TGTGCCAGCAGCTTAGTCAGCGGAGCTTACTACAATGAGCAGTTCTTC	CASSLVSGAYYNEQFF
many	14	NA	TRBV3-1	TRBJ2-1	TGTGCCAGCAGCCAAGACCTATCAGGGCCATGGCAGTTCTTC	CASSQDLSGPWQFF
few	15	TRBD1	TRBV7-9	TRBJ2-7	TGTGCCAGCAGCCACGACGGGACAGGGGTTTACGAGCAGTACTTC	CASSHDGTGVYEQYF
NA	13	NA	TRBV10-2	TRBJ1-2	TGCGCCAGCAGTGAGTCAGGGGGGGACGGCTACACCTTC	CASSESGGDGYTF
NA	19	TRBD2	TRBV6-5	TRBJ2-1	TGTGCCAGCAGTTACTCCCTTGGGGTAGCGGGGGTTCCTTACAATGAGCAGTTCTTC	CASSYSLGVAGVPYNEQFF
few	16	NA	TRBV4-1	TRBJ1-1	TGCGCCAGCAGCCAAGATCAAGCAGGGACGAACACTGAAGCTTTCTTT	CASSQDQAGTNTEAFF
few	16	NA	TRBV6-1	TRBJ2-7	TGTGCCAGCAGTGAATCCGCCGACAGTGCCACGTACGAGCAGTACTTC	CASSESADSATYEQYF
few	15	NA	TRBV11-2	TRBJ2-7	TGTGCCAGCAGCTTAGAAGAGGGGTTACCCTACGAGCAGTACTTC	CASSLEEGLPYEQYF
few	14	TRBD1	TRBV6-4	TRBJ1-1	TGTGCCAGCAGTGACGGACAGGGAATGACTGAAGCTTTCTTT	CASSDGQGMTEAFF
NA	13	NA	TRBV30	TRBJ2-2	TGTGCCTGGAGCCTCGGGGGCCCCGGGGAGCTGTTTTTT	CAWSLGGPGELFF
few	15	TRBD1	TRBV5-6	TRBJ1-1	TGTGCCAGCACCCCTGGACAGGGGAGGGACACTGAAGCTTTCTTT	CASTPGQGRDTEAFF
NA	13	NA	TRBV12-3/TRBV12-4	TRBJ2-1	TGTGCCAGCAGTTTCGGACCCTCAGGGGAGCAGTTCTTC	CASSFGPSGEQFF
NA	14	TRBD2	TRBV15	TRBJ2-3	TGTGCCACCAGCAGAGAAACTAGCGACGATACGCAGTATTTT	CATSRETSDDTQYF
many	15	NA	TRBV5-1	TRBJ2-1	TGCGCCAGCAGCTTCTTTGGGGGCAAGGGGAATGAGCAGTTCTTC	CASSFFGGKGNEQFF